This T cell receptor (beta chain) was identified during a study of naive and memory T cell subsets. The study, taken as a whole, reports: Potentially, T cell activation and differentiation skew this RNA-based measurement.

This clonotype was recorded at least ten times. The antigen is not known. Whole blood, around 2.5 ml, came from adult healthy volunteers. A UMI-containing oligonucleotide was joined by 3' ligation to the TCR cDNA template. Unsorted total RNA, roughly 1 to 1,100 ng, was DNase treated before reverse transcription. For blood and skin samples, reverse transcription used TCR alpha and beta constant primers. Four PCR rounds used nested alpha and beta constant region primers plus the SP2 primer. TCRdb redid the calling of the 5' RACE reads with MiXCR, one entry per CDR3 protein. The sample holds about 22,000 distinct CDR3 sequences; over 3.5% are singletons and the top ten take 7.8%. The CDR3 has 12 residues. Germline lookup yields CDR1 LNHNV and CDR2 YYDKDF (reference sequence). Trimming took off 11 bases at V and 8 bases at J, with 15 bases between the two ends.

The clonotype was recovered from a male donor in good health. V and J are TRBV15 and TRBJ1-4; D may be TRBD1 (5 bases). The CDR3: CASQGMDEKLFF. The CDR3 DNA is TGTGCCTCCCAGGGCATGGACGAAAAACTGTTTTTT. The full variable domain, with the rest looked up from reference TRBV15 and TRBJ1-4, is DAMVIQNPRYQVTQFGKPVTLSCSQTLNHNVMYWYQQKSSQAPKLLFHYYDKDFNNEADTPDNFQSRRPNTSFCFLDIRSPGLGDTAMYLCASQGMDEKLFFGSGTQLSVL.